This TCR beta chain is from a study of T cells in Graves' hyperthyroidism and ophthalmopathy (dated by TCRdb to the late 2010s). Context from the whole study: Peripheral blood was collected at initial diagnosis, before any treatment. Thyroid tissue and blood T-cell repertoires from about six Graves' hyperthyroidism patients were also compared in the study. After blood sampling, hyperthyroidism patients were treated with methimazole at a starting dose of 30 mg daily, and ophthalmopathy patients were treated with high-dose intravenous methylprednisolone. Prospective prediction of ophthalmopathy was tested in an independent validation cohort consisting of 18 to 20 hyperthyroidism patients and some 15 patients who later progressed to ophthalmopathy. According to the paper, TCR Vbeta CDR3 sequencing was carried out on over 130 peripheral blood samples, which came from under 50 ophthalmopathy, roughly 75 hyperthyroidism and approximately 17 progressor patients. The 75 to 100 discovery patients were randomly divided into training and test sets at a 7:3 ratio. To identify TCR V-J signatures that set the groups apart, the researchers used a discovery cohort of more than 95 patients, made up of 43 with Graves' ophthalmopathy and 55 to 65 with stable Graves' hyperthyroidism. Study-wide conclusions, independent of this receptor: In validation, the model predicted progression to ophthalmopathy a median of roughly six months before onset, with about 67% sensitivity and roughly 72% specificity. Most expanded thyroid clonotypes (frequency above 0.001) were also detected in blood, a finding suggesting that blood repertoires may reflect thyroid immune responses. Ophthalmopathy was separated from stable hyperthyroidism by a 13 V-J signature model, with 85% to 90% sensitivity and about 81% specificity obtained in cross-validation and 80%/75% obtained in testing. Sample size was not statistically predetermined, and investigators were not blinded to group allocation.

The TCR beta CDR3 regions were amplified from RNA transcripts. The TCR CDR3 was subjected to a first round of RT-PCR using the HTBI primer set and the Qiagen OneStep RT-PCR kit. Libraries were constructed in a second round of multiplex PCR, after which size selection and purification were performed. Sequencing of the libraries was done on an Illumina HiSeq2000 using paired-end 100 bp reads. The published analysis was carried out like this. SOAPnuke was used to process the raw data, removing reads that contained adapters or uncalled bases, had a mean Phred below 15, or lacked an exact match to the constant primer or identifier. COPE v1.2.5 was used to merge high-quality paired reads, and clonotypes were defined as unique nucleotide sequences. MiTCR v1.1 was used to align clonotypes to the IMGT TRBV, TRBD and TRBJ reference segments. Analysis was restricted to V-J combinations with a frequency above 0.0001, which covered about 99% of repertoires. A TCS score was defined as the ratio of F50 (clonal expansion) to E x V (chaos), with BLOSUM62-based TCRdist applied between CDR3 peptides within each V-J. Welch's t-statistics and random forest reduced approximately 520 V-J features to 13, which were used in a naive Bayes classifier (R e1071). The public sequencing data were trimmed at Q25 with fastp and processed into clonotypes with MiXCR by TCRdb, which kept only in-frame beta chains. Rows with a matching CDR3 protein are joined into one entry that keeps the most common DNA and genes. The V and J calls here are based on TCRdb, not the publication. The table for this sample lists fewer than 900,000 distinct CDR3 sequences; around 20% of them were counted only once. Of the sample, 16% is held by the ten largest clones.

About this clonotype itself: Its antigen is still unknown. Base qualities were left out, and no much larger clone turns up one base away.

Its CDR3 holds 14 amino acids, cysteine through phenylalanine. Only the CDR3 DNA is retained, 42 bases long and in frame from the first base. CDR1 and CDR2 are drawn from the germline V gene: SGHDN, FVKESK. The V end loses 4 bases and the J end loses 6 bases, and a stretch of 16 bases separates them. Hyperthyroidism patients were aged 18 to 65 years and newly diagnosed, with disease duration of less than 2 months. Patients with uncontrolled infections, other autoimmune diseases, pregnancy or lactation were excluded. Diagnoses were based on clinical symptoms, serum thyroxine and TRAb, thyroid ultrasound and orbital computed tomography. For progressor patients, blood was drawn at the first diagnosis of hyperthyroidism, before any ophthalmopathy symptoms had appeared. PBMCs were isolated from about 10 ml of fresh peripheral blood by Ficoll-Paque density gradient centrifugation. Progressor patients were defined as those initially diagnosed with Graves' hyperthyroidism in whom ophthalmopathy developed during follow-up. Trizol reagent was used to extract total RNA, and RNA quality was then checked on an Agilent 2100 Bioanalyzer.

The chain is assembled from TRBV14 and TRBJ2-7, with a weak D call of TRBD1 (5 bases match). The clonotype originates from a woman between 50 and 59 years old with Graves' hyperthyroidism that later progressed to Graves' ophthalmopathy. The specimen was blood. In nucleotide form, the sequence is TGTGCCAGCAGCCGGAGTTACCAGGGAAGCGAGCAGTACTTC. Translation gives CASSRSYQGSEQYF.